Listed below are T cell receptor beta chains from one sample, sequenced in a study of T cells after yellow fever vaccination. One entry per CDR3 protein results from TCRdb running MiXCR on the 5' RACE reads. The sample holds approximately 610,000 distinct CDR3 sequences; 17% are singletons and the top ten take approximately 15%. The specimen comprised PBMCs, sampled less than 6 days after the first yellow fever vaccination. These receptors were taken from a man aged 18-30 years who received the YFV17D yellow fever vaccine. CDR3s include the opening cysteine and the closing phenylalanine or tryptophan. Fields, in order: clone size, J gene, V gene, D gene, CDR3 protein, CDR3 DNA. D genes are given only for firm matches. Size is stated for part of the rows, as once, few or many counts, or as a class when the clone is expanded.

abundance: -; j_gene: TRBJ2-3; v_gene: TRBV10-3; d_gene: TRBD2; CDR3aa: CAISGGASGGSTDTQYF; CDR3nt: TGTGCCATCAGTGGAGGAGCTAGCGGGGGGAGCACAGATACGCAGTATTTT
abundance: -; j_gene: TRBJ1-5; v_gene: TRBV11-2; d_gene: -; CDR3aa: CASSPGREDQPQHF; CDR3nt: TGTGCCAGCAGTCCTGGACGGGAGGATCAGCCCCAGCATTTT
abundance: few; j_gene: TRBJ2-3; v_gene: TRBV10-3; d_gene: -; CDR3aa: CAIRRLAAEADTQYF; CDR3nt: TGTGCCATCAGGCGGCTTGCGGCTGAGGCAGATACGCAGTATTTT
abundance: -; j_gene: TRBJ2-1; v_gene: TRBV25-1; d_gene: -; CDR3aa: CASSVLDSSYNEQFF; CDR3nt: TGTGCCAGCAGTGTTCTCGACTCCTCCTACAATGAGCAGTTCTTC
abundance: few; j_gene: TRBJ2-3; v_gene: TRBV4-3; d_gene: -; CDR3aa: CASSQQADTQYF; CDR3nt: TGCGCCAGCAGCCAACAGGCGGATACGCAGTATTTT
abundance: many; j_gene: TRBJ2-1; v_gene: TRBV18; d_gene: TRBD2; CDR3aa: CASSPPGRGSSYNEQFF; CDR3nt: TGTGCCAGCTCACCACCGGGGCGGGGGAGCTCCTACAATGAGCAGTTCTTC
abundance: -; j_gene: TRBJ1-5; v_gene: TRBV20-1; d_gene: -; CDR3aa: CSAILGGAGQPQHF; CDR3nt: TGCAGTGCCATCCTGGGCGGGGCGGGTCAGCCCCAGCATTTT
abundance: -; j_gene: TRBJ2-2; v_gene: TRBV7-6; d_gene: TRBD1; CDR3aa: CASRREAAGGIGELFF; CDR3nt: TGTGCCAGCAGGCGCGAAGCGGCAGGGGGCATCGGGGAGCTGTTTTTT
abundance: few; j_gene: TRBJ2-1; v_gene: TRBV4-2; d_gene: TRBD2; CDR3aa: CASSQSGGWLAGEQFF; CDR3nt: TGTGCCAGCAGCCAATCCGGGGGGTGGCTAGCGGGGGAGCAGTTCTTC
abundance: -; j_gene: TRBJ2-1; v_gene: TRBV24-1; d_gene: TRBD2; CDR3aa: CATSDFGGTYSVNEQFF; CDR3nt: TGTGCCACCAGTGATTTCGGGGGGACTTACTCGGTGAATGAGCAGTTCTTC
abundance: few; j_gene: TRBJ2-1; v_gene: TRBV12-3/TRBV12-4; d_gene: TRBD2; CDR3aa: CASSRTSGGAGGEQFF; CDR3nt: TGTGCCAGCAGTCGGACTAGCGGGGGGGCAGGGGGTGAGCAGTTCTTC
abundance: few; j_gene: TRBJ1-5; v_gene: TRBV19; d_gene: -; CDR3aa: CASTQQGHQPQHF; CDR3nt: TGTGCCAGTACGCAGCAGGGTCATCAGCCCCAGCATTTT
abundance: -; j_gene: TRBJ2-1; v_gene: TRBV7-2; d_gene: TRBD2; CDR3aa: CASSIAGTSRGAREQFF; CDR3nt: TGTGCCAGCAGCATCGCCGGGACTAGCAGGGGGGCTCGTGAGCAGTTCTTC
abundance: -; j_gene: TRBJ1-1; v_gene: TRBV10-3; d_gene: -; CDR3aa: CAISEVHRSMNTEAFF; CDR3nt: TGTGCCATCAGTGAAGTACACAGATCCATGAACACTGAAGCTTTCTTT
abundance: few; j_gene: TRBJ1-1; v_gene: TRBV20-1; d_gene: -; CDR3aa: CSAQTGRWNTEAFF; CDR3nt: TGCAGTGCTCAGACCGGACGATGGAACACTGAAGCTTTCTTT
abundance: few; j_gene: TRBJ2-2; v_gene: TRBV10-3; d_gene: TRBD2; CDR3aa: CASRLAGDANTGELFF; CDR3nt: TGTGCCTCTCGACTAGCGGGGGATGCGAACACCGGGGAGCTGTTTTTT
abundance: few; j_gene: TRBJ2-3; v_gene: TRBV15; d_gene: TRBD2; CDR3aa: CATSRDPASGGRLNTQYF; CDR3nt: TGTGCCACCAGCAGAGATCCGGCTAGCGGGGGGCGTCTGAATACGCAGTATTTT
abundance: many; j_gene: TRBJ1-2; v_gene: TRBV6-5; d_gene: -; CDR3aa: CASSYSGFNYGYTF; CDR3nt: TGTGCCAGCAGTTACTCGGGTTTCAACTATGGCTACACCTTC
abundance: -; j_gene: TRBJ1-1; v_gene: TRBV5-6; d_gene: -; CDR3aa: CASTWGYTEAFF; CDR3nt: TGTGCCAGCACATGGGGCTACACTGAAGCTTTCTTT
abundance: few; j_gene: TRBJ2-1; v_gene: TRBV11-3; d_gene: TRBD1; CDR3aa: CASSLDGQGSYNEQFF; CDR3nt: TGTGCCAGCAGCTTAGATGGACAGGGGTCCTACAATGAGCAGTTCTTC
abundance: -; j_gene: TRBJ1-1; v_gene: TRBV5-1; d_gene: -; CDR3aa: CASSLDQRTEAFF; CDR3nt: TGCGCCAGCAGCTTGGATCAACGTACTGAAGCTTTCTTT
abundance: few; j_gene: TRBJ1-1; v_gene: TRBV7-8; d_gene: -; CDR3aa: CASSKSRGMFAEAFF; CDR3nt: TGTGCCAGCAGCAAATCCAGGGGTATGTTCGCTGAAGCTTTCTTT
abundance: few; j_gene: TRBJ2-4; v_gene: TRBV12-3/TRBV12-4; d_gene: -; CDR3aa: CASSLMRWASLFAKNIQYF; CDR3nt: TGTGCCAGCAGTTTAATGCGCTGGGCCAGCCTGTTTGCCAAAAACATTCAGTACTTC
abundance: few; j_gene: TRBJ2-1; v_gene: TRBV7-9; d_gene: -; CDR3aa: CASSLDVDNEQFF; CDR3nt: TGTGCCAGCAGCTTAGACGTTGACAATGAGCAGTTCTTC
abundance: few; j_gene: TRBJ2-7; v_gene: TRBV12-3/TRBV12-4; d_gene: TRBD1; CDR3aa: CASSFWDREISTLYEQYF; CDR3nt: TGTGCCAGCAGTTTTTGGGACAGGGAAATCTCAACCCTCTACGAGCAGTACTTC
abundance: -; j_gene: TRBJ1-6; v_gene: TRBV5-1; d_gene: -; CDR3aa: CASRQEGLSAPLHF; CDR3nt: TGCGCCAGCCGTCAGGAGGGGCTTTCGGCACCCCTCCACTTT
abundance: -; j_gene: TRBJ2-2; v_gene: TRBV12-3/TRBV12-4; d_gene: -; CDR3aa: CASSLSRGLTGELFF; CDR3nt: TGTGCCAGCAGTTTGTCGAGGGGTCTGACCGGGGAGCTGTTTTTT
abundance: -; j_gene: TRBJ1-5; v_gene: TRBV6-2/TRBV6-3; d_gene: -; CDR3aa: CASSSAATLGQPQHF; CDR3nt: TGTGCCAGCAGTTCTGCCGCCACACTCGGTCAGCCCCAGCATTTT
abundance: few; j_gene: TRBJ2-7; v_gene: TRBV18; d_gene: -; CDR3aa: CASSAVRGHGYEQYF; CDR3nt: TGTGCCAGCTCCGCAGTCCGGGGCCACGGCTACGAGCAGTACTTC
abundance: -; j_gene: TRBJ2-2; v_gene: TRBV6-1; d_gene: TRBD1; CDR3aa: CASRFRDSNTGELFF; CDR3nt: TGTGCCAGCAGATTCCGGGACAGCAACACCGGGGAGCTGTTTTTT
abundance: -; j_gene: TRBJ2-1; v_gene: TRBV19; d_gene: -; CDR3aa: CASPERHNEQFF; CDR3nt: TGTGCCAGCCCTGAGCGGCACAATGAGCAGTTCTTC
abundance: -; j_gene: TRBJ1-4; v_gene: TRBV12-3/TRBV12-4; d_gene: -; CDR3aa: CASSFGGYGPREKLFF; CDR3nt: TGTGCCAGCAGTTTTGGGGGCTACGGGCCTCGGGAAAAACTGTTTTTT
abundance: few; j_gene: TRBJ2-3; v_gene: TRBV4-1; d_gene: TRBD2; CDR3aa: CASSQAPVGGGNTDTQYF; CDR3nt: TGCGCCAGCAGCCAAGCCCCTGTGGGCGGGGGGAACACAGATACGCAGTATTTT
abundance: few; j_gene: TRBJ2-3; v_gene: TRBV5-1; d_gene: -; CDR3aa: CASLEFSTDTQYF; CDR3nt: TGCGCCAGCCTCGAGTTCTCCACAGATACGCAGTATTTT
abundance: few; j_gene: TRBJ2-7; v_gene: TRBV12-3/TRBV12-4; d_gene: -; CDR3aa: CASSLFSGPYEQYF; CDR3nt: TGTGCCAGCAGTTTATTCTCAGGGCCCTACGAGCAGTACTTC
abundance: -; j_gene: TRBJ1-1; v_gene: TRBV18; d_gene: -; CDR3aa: CASSAGLYTEAFF; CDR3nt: TGTGCCAGCTCGGCGGGGCTATACACTGAAGCTTTCTTT
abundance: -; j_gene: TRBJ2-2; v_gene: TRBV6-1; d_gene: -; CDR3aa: CASSLTPANTGELFF; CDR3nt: TGTGCCAGCAGCCTAACGCCGGCGAACACCGGGGAGCTGTTTTTT
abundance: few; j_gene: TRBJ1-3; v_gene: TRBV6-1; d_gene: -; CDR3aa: CASSVSGPLSGNTIYF; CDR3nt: TGTGCCAGCAGTGTCTCGGGCCCTCTCTCTGGAAACACCATATATTTT
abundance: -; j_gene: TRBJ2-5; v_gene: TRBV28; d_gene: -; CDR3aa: CASSLSIPAGRETQYF; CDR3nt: TGTGCCAGCAGTTTAAGTATCCCGGCGGGGCGCGAGACCCAGTACTTC
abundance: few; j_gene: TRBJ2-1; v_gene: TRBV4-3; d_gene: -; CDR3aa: CASSQVLGVSYNEQFF; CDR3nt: TGCGCCAGCAGCCAAGTTTTAGGGGTCTCCTACAATGAGCAGTTCTTC
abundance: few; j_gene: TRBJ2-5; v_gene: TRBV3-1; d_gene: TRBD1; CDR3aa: CASSQAARGETQYF; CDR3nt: TGTGCCAGCAGCCAAGCGGCCAGGGGGGAGACCCAGTACTTC
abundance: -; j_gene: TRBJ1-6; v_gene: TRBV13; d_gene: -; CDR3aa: CASSRPGSPLHF; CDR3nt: TGTGCCAGCAGCCGACCGGGCTCACCCCTCCACTTT
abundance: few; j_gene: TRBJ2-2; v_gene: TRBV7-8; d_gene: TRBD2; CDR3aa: CASTQPSGGGTGELFF; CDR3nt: TGTGCCAGCACCCAACCCAGCGGGGGGGGCACCGGGGAGCTGTTTTTT
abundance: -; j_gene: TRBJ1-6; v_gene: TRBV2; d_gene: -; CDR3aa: CASDPSYNSPLHF; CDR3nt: TGTGCCAGCGATCCTAGTTACAATTCACCCCTCCACTTT
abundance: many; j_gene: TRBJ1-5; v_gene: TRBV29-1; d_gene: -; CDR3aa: CSVSTDSNQPQHF; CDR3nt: TGCAGCGTTTCGACAGATAGCAATCAGCCCCAGCATTTT
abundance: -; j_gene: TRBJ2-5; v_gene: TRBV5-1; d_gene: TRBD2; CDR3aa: CASSYGTSWDQETQYF; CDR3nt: TGCGCCAGCAGCTACGGGACTAGCTGGGACCAAGAGACCCAGTACTTC
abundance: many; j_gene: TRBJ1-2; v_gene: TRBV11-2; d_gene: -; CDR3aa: CASSLVAGNYGYTF; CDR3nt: TGTGCCAGCAGCTTAGTTGCAGGGAACTATGGCTACACCTTC
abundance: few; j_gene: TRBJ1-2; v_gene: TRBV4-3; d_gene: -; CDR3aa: CASSERVDYGYTF; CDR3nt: TGCGCCAGCAGCGAACGGGTTGACTATGGCTACACCTTC
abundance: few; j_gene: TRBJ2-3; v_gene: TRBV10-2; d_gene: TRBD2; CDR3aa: CASSEPTFWGGLPGTDTQYF; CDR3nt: TGCGCCAGCAGTGAGCCGACTTTTTGGGGGGGACTACCAGGCACAGATACGCAGTATTTT
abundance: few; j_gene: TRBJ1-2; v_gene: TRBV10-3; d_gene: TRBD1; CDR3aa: CAISGQGGDYGYTF; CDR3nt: TGTGCCATCAGTGGACAGGGGGGCGACTATGGCTACACCTTC
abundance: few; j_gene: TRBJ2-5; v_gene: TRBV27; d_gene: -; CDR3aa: CASSLSGGWGAETQYF; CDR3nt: TGTGCCAGCAGTTTATCCGGGGGTTGGGGAGCTGAGACCCAGTACTTC
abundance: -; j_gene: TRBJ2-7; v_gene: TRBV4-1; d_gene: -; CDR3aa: CASSFRRDSGEQYF; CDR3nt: TGCGCCAGCAGCTTCCGAAGGGACTCGGGCGAGCAGTACTTC